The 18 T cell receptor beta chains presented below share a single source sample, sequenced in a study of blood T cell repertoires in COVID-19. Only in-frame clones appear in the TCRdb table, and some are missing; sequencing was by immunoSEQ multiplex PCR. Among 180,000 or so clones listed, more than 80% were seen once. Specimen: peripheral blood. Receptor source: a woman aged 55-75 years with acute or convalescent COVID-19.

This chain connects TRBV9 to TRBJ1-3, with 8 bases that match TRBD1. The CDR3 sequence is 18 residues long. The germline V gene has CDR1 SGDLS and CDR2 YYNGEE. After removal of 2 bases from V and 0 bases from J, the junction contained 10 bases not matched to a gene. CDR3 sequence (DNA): TGTGCCAGCAGCGTTGGACAGGGTAGAGGGGACTCTGGAAACACCATATATTTT. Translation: CASSVGQGRGDSGNTIYF.

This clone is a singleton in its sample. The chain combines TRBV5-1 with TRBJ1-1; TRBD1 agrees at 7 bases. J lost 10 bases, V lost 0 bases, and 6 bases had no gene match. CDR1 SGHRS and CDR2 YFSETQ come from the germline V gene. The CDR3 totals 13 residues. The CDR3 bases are TGCGCCAGCAGCTTGGGACAGGGTGATGGAGCTTTCTTT. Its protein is CASSLGQGDGAFF.

In DNA, the CDR3 is TGTGCCAGCAGTAAACAGGGAAGCAATCAGCCCCAGCATTTT. Encoded protein: CASSKQGSNQPQHF. This chain uses TRBV6-6 with TRBJ1-5; D possibly corresponds to TRBD1 (6 bases). CDR1 and CDR2 (germline): MNHNY, SVGAGI (reference sequence). This CDR3 has 14 residues. V lost 5 bases, J lost 1 base, and 9 bases lay in between.

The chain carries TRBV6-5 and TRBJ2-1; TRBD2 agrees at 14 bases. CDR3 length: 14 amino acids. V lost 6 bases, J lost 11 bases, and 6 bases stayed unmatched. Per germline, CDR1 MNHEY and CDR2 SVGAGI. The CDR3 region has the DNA TGTGCCAGCAGGGGGACTAGCGGGAGTACACAGCAGTTCTTC. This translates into CASRGTSGSTQQFF.

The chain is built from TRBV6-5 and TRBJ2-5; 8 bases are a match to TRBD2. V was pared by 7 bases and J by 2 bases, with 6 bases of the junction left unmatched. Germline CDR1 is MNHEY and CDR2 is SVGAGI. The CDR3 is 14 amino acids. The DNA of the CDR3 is TGTGCCAGCACCCGGGGGGGGCCGCAAGAGACCCAGTACTTC. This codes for CASTRGGPQETQYF.

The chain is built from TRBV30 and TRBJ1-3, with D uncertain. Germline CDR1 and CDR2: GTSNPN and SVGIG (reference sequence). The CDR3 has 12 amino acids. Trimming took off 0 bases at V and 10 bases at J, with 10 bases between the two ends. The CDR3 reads CAWSVLEKTIYF. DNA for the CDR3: TGTGCCTGGAGTGTACTGGAGAAAACCATATATTTT.

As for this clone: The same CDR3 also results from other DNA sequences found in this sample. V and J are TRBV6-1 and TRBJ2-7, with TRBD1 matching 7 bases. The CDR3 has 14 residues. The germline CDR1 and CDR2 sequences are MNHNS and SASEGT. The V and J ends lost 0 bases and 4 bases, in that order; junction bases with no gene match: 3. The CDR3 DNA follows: TGTGCCAGCAGTGAAGCAGGGGGCAGGTACGAGCAGTACTTC. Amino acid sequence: CASSEAGGRYEQYF.

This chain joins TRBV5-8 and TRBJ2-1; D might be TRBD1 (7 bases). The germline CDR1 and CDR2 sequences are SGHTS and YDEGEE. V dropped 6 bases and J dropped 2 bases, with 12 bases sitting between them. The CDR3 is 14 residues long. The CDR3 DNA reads TGTGCCAGCAAGGGGGGACAGACCTACAATGAGCAGTTCTTC. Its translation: CASKGGQTYNEQFF.

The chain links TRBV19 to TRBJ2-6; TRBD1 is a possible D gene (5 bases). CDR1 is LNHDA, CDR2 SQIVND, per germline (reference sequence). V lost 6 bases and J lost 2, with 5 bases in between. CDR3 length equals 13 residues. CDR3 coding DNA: TGTGCCAGTAGGGGGCCTGGGGCCAACGTCCTGACTTTC. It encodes CASRGPGANVLTF.

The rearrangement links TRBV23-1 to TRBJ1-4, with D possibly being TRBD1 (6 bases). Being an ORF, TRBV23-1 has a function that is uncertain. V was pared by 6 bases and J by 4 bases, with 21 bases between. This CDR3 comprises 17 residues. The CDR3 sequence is CASRFDRPRAVNEKLFF. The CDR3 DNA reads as TGCGCCAGCAGGTTCGACAGGCCTAGGGCCGTTAATGAAAAACTGTTTTTT.

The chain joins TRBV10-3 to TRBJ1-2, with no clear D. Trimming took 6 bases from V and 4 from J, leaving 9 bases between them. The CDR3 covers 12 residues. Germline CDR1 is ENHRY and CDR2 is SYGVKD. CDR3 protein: CAISPGSYGYTF. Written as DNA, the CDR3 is TGTGCCATCAGCCCAGGAAGCTATGGCTACACCTTC.

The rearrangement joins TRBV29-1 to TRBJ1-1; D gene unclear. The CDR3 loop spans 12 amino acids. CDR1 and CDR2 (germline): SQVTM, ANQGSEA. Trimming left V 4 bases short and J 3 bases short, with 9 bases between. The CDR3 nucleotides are TGCAGCGTTGCAGTGGCTCACACTGAAGCTTTCTTT. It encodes CSVAVAHTEAFF.

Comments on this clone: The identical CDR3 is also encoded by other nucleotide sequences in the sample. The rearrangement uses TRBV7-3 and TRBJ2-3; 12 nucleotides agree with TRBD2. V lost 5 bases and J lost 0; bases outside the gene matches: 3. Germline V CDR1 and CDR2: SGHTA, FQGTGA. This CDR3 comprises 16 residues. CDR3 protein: CASSPGTSGSTDTQYF. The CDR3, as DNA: TGTGCCAGCAGCCCGGGGACTAGCGGGAGCACAGATACGCAGTATTTT. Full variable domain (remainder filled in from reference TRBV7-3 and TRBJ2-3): GAGVSQTPSNKVTEKGKYVELRCDPISGHTALYWYRQSLGQGPEFLIYFQGTGAADDSGLPNDRFFAVRPEGSVSTLKIQRTERGDSAVYLCASSPGTSGSTDTQYFGPGTRLTVL.

In DNA form, the CDR3 reads TGTGCCAGCTCACCGGCCGATGAGGGAGTATACACCGGGGAGCTGTTTTTT. Encoded protein: CASSPADEGVYTGELFF. The chain carries TRBV18 and TRBJ2-2, with a possible D match to TRBD2 (5 bases). From germline, CDR1 is KGHSH and CDR2 LQKENI. This CDR3 spans 17 amino acids. V lost 3 bases to trimming and J lost 3 bases, with 17 bases between them.

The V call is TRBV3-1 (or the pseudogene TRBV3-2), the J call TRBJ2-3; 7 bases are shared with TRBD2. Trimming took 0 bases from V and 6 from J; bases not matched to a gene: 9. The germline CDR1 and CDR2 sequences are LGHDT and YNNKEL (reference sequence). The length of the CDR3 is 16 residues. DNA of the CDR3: TGTGCCAGCAGCCAAGAAAAGGGGAGGGCTATTGATACGCAGTATTTT. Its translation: CASSQEKGRAIDTQYF.

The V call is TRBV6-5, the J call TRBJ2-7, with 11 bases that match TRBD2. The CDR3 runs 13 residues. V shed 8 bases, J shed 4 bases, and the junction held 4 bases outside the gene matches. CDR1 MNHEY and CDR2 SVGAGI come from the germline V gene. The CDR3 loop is CASGIAGGYEQYV. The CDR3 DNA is TGTGCCAGCGGGATAGCGGGAGGGTACGAGCAGTACGTC.

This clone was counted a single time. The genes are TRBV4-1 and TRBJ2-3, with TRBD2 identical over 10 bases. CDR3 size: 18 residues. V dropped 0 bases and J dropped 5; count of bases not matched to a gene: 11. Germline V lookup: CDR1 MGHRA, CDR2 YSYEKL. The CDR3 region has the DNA TGCGCCAGCAGCCAAGACGAGGGGCTAGCGGGAGCGAAAGATACGCAGTATTTT. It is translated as CASSQDEGLAGAKDTQYF.

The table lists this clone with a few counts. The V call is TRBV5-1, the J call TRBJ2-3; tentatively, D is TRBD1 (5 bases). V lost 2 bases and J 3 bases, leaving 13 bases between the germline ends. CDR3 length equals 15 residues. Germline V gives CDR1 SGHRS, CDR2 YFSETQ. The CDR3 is CASSFTGPPTDTQYF. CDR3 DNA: TGCGCCAGCAGCTTTACAGGACCCCCGACAGATACGCAGTATTTT.